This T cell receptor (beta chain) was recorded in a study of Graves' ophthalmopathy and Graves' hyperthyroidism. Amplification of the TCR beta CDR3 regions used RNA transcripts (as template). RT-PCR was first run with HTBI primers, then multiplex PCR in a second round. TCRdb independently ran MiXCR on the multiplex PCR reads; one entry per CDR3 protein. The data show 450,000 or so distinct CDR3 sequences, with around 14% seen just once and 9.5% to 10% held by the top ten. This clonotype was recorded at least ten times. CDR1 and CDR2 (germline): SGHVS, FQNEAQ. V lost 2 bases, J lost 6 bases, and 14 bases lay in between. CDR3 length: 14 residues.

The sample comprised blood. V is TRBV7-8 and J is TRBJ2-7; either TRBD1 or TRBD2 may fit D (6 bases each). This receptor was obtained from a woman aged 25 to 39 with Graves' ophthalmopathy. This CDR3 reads CASSLRGLEGEQYF. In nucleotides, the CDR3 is TGTGCCAGCAGCTTACGGGGGCTAGAGGGCGAGCAGTACTTC. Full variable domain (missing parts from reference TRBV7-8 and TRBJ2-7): GAGVSQSPRYKVAKRGQDVALRCDPISGHVSLFWYQQALGQGPEFLTYFQNEAQLDKSGLPSDRFFAERPEGSVSTLKIQRTQQEDSAVYLCASSLRGLEGEQYFGPGTRLTVT.